This is a list of T cell receptor beta chains from one sample in a study of identical twins. Each CDR3 protein is one row after TCRdb ran MiXCR on the 5' RACE reads. The sample includes roughly 570,000 distinct CDR3 sequences, 9.5% to 10% of them seen just once. These data are also associated with another study on yellow fever vaccine responses in identical twins.

Source material: PBMCs. These receptors were taken from a woman aged 18-35 years in good health. Both conserved end residues are part of each CDR3. D genes are given only for firm matches. For some rows the clone size is stated as once, few or many, or as a class when expanded; others skip it.

d_gene	abundance	v_gene	j_gene	CDR3nt	CDR3aa
NA	many	TRBV29-1	TRBJ2-2	TGCAGCATAAGTTTCCCGACCGGGGAGCTGTTTTTT	CSISFPTGELFF
TRBD1	NA	TRBV5-1	TRBJ2-5	TGCGCCAGCAGCTTCCGGGACAGGGGAACTGGAGAGACCCAGTACTTC	CASSFRDRGTGETQYF
TRBD2	many	TRBV27	TRBJ2-1	TGTGCCAGCAGTTTGCGGGGGGGTACCTACAATGAGCAGTTCTTC	CASSLRGGTYNEQFF
TRBD2	NA	TRBV7-2	TRBJ2-7	TGTGCCAGCAGCTTAACTAGCGGGATTCTCGAGCAGTACTTC	CASSLTSGILEQYF
TRBD2	few	TRBV30	TRBJ2-7	TGTGCCTGGAGTGTATTACCTAGCGGGACGGTTGGGGAGCAGTACTTC	CAWSVLPSGTVGEQYF
NA	few	TRBV2	TRBJ2-5	TGTGCCAGCGTGAGCGCATTTCCCATGGAGACCCAGTACTTC	CASVSAFPMETQYF
NA	few	TRBV2	TRBJ2-5	TGTGCCAGCAGTCTACAGGTTACTCAAGAGACCCAGTACTTC	CASSLQVTQETQYF
NA	many	TRBV7-3	TRBJ2-3	TGTGCCAGCAGCTTATACTGGGCAGGGACAGATACGCAGTATTTT	CASSLYWAGTDTQYF
TRBD2	many	TRBV20-1	TRBJ2-7	TGCAGTGCTAGACTCCGGGGGGGCTACGAGCAGTACTTC	CSARLRGGYEQYF
NA	NA	TRBV12-3/TRBV12-4	TRBJ1-2	TGTGCCAGCAGTTACGAAGGGCCCCCAAGCTATGGCTACACCTTC	CASSYEGPPSYGYTF
NA	many	TRBV28	TRBJ1-2	TGTGCCAGCAGTCCCCCTGGTCCGAACTATGGCTACACCTTC	CASSPPGPNYGYTF
NA	NA	TRBV11-2	TRBJ1-5	TGTGCCCAGGGGAGCTGGGTAGGTGGCAATCAGCCCCAGCATTTT	CAQGSWVGGNQPQHF
TRBD1	NA	TRBV2	TRBJ2-7	TGTGCCAGCAGGGACGGACAGGGGGACTACGAGCAGTACTTC	CASRDGQGDYEQYF
TRBD2	many	TRBV24-1	TRBJ2-3	TGTGCCACCAGTGAGCCTAGCGGGAGTCGGACAGATACGCAGTATTTT	CATSEPSGSRTDTQYF
TRBD1	few	TRBV15	TRBJ2-2	TGTGCCACCCACGGAACAGGGGGAACTAACACCGGGGAGCTGTTTTTT	CATHGTGGTNTGELFF
NA	NA	TRBV27	TRBJ2-3	TGTGCCAGCGGGGCCATGAGGCGCCAGAGCACAGATACGCAGTATTTT	CASGAMRRQSTDTQYF
NA	few	TRBV20-1	TRBJ2-1	TGCAGTGCTAGCGGGTCCAACACGGGGACCTACAATGAGCAGTTCTTC	CSASGSNTGTYNEQFF
TRBD2	few	TRBV4-3	TRBJ2-7	TGCGCCAGCAGCCAAGATAGGACGGGAGGAGCGTACGAGCAGTACTTC	CASSQDRTGGAYEQYF
NA	NA	TRBV11-2	TRBJ2-5	TGTGCCAGCAGCCACCCGCAGGGGAAAGAGACCCAGTACTTC	CASSHPQGKETQYF
NA	few	TRBV20-1	TRBJ2-5	TGCAGCACCACTGGGGAACAAGAGACCCAGTACTTC	CSTTGEQETQYF
TRBD2	few	TRBV9	TRBJ2-7	TGTGCCAGCAGCGGGGGGGGGAAGACCTACGAGCAGTACTTC	CASSGGGKTYEQYF
NA	few	TRBV27	TRBJ2-1	TGTGCCAGCACCTCACTTGGGACCCCCTACAATGAGCAGTTCTTC	CASTSLGTPYNEQFF
NA	few	TRBV29-1	TRBJ2-3	TGCAGCGTTGATGCAAGGGGCATTGATACGCAGTATTTT	CSVDARGIDTQYF
TRBD1	few	TRBV29-1	TRBJ2-2	TGCAGCGTTCAGGTTACAGGGGCCGGGGAGCTGTTTTTT	CSVQVTGAGELFF
NA	many	TRBV7-2	TRBJ1-6	TGTGCCAGCAGCTTAGAGGCAGTGGATTCACCCCTCCACTTT	CASSLEAVDSPLHF
TRBD1	many	TRBV3-1	TRBJ2-7	TGTGCCAGCAGCCGGAGAAGGGACAGCTCATCGGGGGAGCAGTACTTC	CASSRRRDSSSGEQYF
NA	NA	TRBV12-3/TRBV12-4	TRBJ1-2	TGTGCCAGCAGTTCCATAGGAAACTATGGCTACACCTTC	CASSSIGNYGYTF
NA	many	TRBV7-2	TRBJ2-3	TGTGCCAGCAGCTTGGTTAGCGGACGCACAGATACGCAGTATTTT	CASSLVSGRTDTQYF
TRBD2	few	TRBV7-6	TRBJ2-1	TGTGCCAGCAGCTTCATAGCTGGGGAGAGCGGGGGGTCCTCCTCCTACAATGAGCAGTTCTTC	CASSFIAGESGGSSSYNEQFF
NA	few	TRBV14	TRBJ2-4	TGTGCCAGCAGCCAAGGATTTCCGGGGAACGTAGCCAAAAACATTCAGTACTTC	CASSQGFPGNVAKNIQYF
NA	many	TRBV5-1	TRBJ2-1	TGCGCCAGCAGCTTGGAGGGCAATGAGCAGTTCTTC	CASSLEGNEQFF
NA	NA	TRBV4-1	TRBJ2-7	TGCGCCAGCAGCCAAGATCCTCGGGTTTTCTACGAGCAGTACTTC	CASSQDPRVFYEQYF
NA	NA	TRBV20-1	TRBJ2-2	TGCAGTGCTAGCCAGTTGATCACCGGGGAGCTGTTTTTT	CSASQLITGELFF
NA	few	TRBV5-1	TRBJ1-5	TGCGCCAGCAGCTTGGCCGGGTCGAGCAATCAGCCCCAGCATTTT	CASSLAGSSNQPQHF
NA	NA	TRBV5-1	TRBJ2-2	TGCGCCAGCAGCTCCCAAGGTCCGGCCGGGGAGCTGTTTTTT	CASSSQGPAGELFF
NA	NA	TRBV29-1	TRBJ1-4	TGCAGCGTTGATGGTACAGTTGACGGTGGTGAAAAACTGTTTTTT	CSVDGTVDGGEKLFF
NA	few	TRBV6-1	TRBJ2-1	TGTGCCAGCGCGTTAGTTGGAGGGGTGTACAATGAGCAGTTCTTC	CASALVGGVYNEQFF
NA	few	TRBV29-1	TRBJ2-1	TGCAGCGCTAACCGATACAATGAGCAGTTCTTC	CSANRYNEQFF
NA	NA	TRBV9	TRBJ2-5	TGTGCCAGCAGCTCTAGGTGGGGGGGGGCCGGACCCCAAGAGACCCAGTACTTC	CASSSRWGGAGPQETQYF
NA	many	TRBV6-4	TRBJ2-2	TGTGCCAGCAGTGACCACCGTGGGAACACCGGGGAGCTGTTTTTT	CASSDHRGNTGELFF
TRBD1	few	TRBV7-2	TRBJ1-2	TGTGCCAGCAGCCGGACAGGGGTAAACTATGGCTACACCTTC	CASSRTGVNYGYTF
TRBD2	many	TRBV6-1	TRBJ2-1	TGTGCCAGTCTCGGACTAGCGGGGGCTGGCCCTGGAGTTGAGCAGTTCTTC	CASLGLAGAGPGVEQFF
NA	few	TRBV5-1	TRBJ1-4	TGCGCCAGCAGCTTGCTGGGACCGAACGCAGCAACTAATGAAAAACTGTTTTTT	CASSLLGPNAATNEKLFF
TRBD2	many	TRBV6-6	TRBJ2-1	TGTGCCAGCAGCGGGAGGGGCTATGAGCAGTTCTTC	CASSGRGYEQFF
NA	NA	TRBV7-2	TRBJ2-7	TGTGCCAGCAGCTTAGTAGCGGTTCCAATCCCCGAGCAGTACTTC	CASSLVAVPIPEQYF
TRBD2	NA	TRBV20-1	TRBJ2-5	TGCAGTGCTAGAGATGGTTCTAGCGGGGATATACAAGAGACCCAGTACTTC	CSARDGSSGDIQETQYF
TRBD1	few	TRBV5-1	TRBJ1-6	TGCGCCAGCAGCCCACAGACAGGGATTAATTCACCCCTCCACTTT	CASSPQTGINSPLHF
TRBD2	few	TRBV29-1	TRBJ2-1	TGCAGCCCTAAACGGGAGGGGAATGAGCAGTTCTTC	CSPKREGNEQFF